Each of the 14 T cell receptor beta chains below was sequenced from the same sample in a study of T cell responses to AZD1222 COVID-19 vaccine. Method: immunoSEQ multiplex PCR; TCRdb's copy keeps in-frame clones and lacks some. The table has 100,000 to 150,000 clones, around nine tenths seen once; the top ten hold around 10%. Here the sequenced sample was peripheral blood, taken on day 0 of MenACWY control vaccination. The receptors shown here come from an adult in good health.

V usage is TRBV5-4 and J usage is TRBJ2-2, with D possibly TRBD1 on 5 matching bases. The CDR3 has 13 residues. V shed 5 bases and J shed 4 bases, with 9 bases lying between them. Germline lookup yields CDR1 SGHNT and CDR2 YYREEE (reference sequence). CDR3 protein: CASSNRFTGELFF. The CDR3 DNA reads TGTGCCAGCAGTAACAGGTTCACCGGGGAGCTGTTTTTT.

J is TRBJ1-5 and V is TRBV19, with TRBD1 matching 12 bases. This CDR3 is built from 15 residues. Germline loops: CDR1 LNHDA, CDR2 SQIVND (reference sequence). V lost 7 bases to trimming and J lost 6 bases; unmatched junction nucleotides: 7. CDR3 residues: CASTLGQGAFQPQHF. For the CDR3, the DNA is TGTGCCAGTACATTGGGACAGGGGGCGTTTCAGCCCCAGCATTTT.

A single count supports this clone. The rearrangement links TRBV6-4 to TRBJ2-3; TRBD2 matches 10 bases. V was clipped by 5 bases and J by 4 bases; unmatched bases: 6. The CDR3 length is 15 residues. Looked up from germline, CDR1 is MRHNA and CDR2 is SNTAGT. In DNA, the CDR3 is TGTGCCAGCAGTCCATCTAGCGGGAGTGCAGATACGCAGTATTTT. As protein: CASSPSSGSADTQYF.

This clone was found once. The rearrangement joins TRBV2 to TRBJ1-4; TRBD1 aligns across 8 bases. Per germline, CDR1 SNHLY and CDR2 FYNNEI. The CDR3 is 15 amino acids. V lost 6 bases, J lost 8 bases, and 11 bases stayed unmatched. The CDR3 bases are TGTGCCAGCAGGGCCGCGACAGGGGATTACGAAAAACTGTTTTTT. It specifies CASRAATGDYEKLFF.

In DNA form, the CDR3 reads TGTGCCAGCAGCTTAGCAGGGAATACCTTCTATGGCTACACCTTC. It translates to CASSLAGNTFYGYTF. V usage is TRBV7-6 and J usage is TRBJ1-2; D is unclear. CDR1 is SGHVS, CDR2 FNYEAQ, per germline. Deletions cut 0 bases from V and 4 bases from J, with 12 bases between. The length of the CDR3 is 15 residues.

The J gene is TRBJ1-2, the V gene TRBV6-6; D might be TRBD1 (5 bases). The germline V gene encodes CDR1 MNHNY and CDR2 SVGAGI (reference sequence). V gave up 8 bases and J gave up 4 bases, with 11 bases separating them. The CDR3 contains 12 residues. The CDR3 spells CASVEGSYGYTF. CDR3 nucleotide sequence: TGTGCCAGCGTAGAGGGGAGCTATGGCTACACCTTC.

The chain uses TRBV6-2 or TRBV6-3 and TRBJ2-1; 8 nucleotides align to TRBD1. Trimming cost V 5 bases and J 0 bases; bases outside gene matches: 3. Germline loops: CDR1 MNHEY, CDR2 SVGEGT. The CDR3 runs to 15 residues. CDR3 coding DNA: TGTGCCAGCAGTCCGACAGGGGACTCCTACAATGAGCAGTTCTTC. Its translation is CASSPTGDSYNEQFF.

This clone was observed a few times. The chain links TRBV4-2 to TRBJ2-5; the match to TRBD2 covers 7 bases. J was trimmed by 2 bases and V by 1 base; bases with no gene match: 7. Germline-derived CDR1 and CDR2 are LGHNA and YNFKEQ. The CDR3 sequence is 16 residues long. The CDR3 here is CASSQGLTSAQETQYF. CDR3 nucleotide sequence: TGTGCCAGCAGCCAAGGCCTAACTAGCGCTCAAGAGACCCAGTACTTC.

This chain uses TRBV19 with TRBJ2-7; D is perhaps TRBD1 (5 bases). CDR3 size: 14 residues. The germline gives CDR1 LNHDA, CDR2 SQIVND (reference sequence). Trimming took 3 bases from V and 2 from J, leaving 11 bases between them. The CDR3 coding sequence is TGTGCCAGTAGTATCCGCCAGGGTCCCTACGAGCAGTACTTC. As protein: CASSIRQGPYEQYF.

The chain carries TRBV5-1 and TRBJ1-3; perhaps TRBD1 as D (6 bases). CDR3 length: 16 residues. Germline lookup yields CDR1 SGHRS and CDR2 YFSETQ. V was trimmed by 1 base and J by 4 bases, leaving 15 bases between them. The CDR3 spells CASSLMGGWEGNTIYF. The CDR3 region has the DNA TGCGCCAGCAGCTTGATGGGGGGCTGGGAAGGAAACACCATATATTTT.

V is TRBV6-2 or TRBV6-3 and J is TRBJ1-1; D is undetermined. Trimming removed 4 bases from V and 1 base from J, with 7 bases in between. Germline V gene sequence: CDR1 MNHEY, CDR2 SVGEGT. The CDR3 has 13 amino acids. The CDR3 coding sequence is TGTGCCAGCAGTTTGGCCGAGAACACTGAAGCTTTCTTT. Encoded protein: CASSLAENTEAFF.

The CDR3 sequence: CASSLLDNADTQYF. The CDR3 nucleotides read TGTGCCAGCAGCTTATTAGATAACGCAGATACGCAGTATTTT. The chain carries TRBV11-2 and TRBJ2-3; unclear D gene. Germline V gives CDR1 SGHAT, CDR2 FQNNGV. The CDR3 sequence is 14 residues long. Trimming cost V 2 bases and J 4 bases, with 10 bases left between them.

In this sample, this clone turned up once. The chain combines TRBV24-1 with TRBJ2-7, with 8 bases identical to TRBD2. This CDR3 is 15 amino acids long. V lost 2 bases and J lost 7; bases outside the gene matches: 9. Germline V gene data show CDR1 as KGHDR and CDR2 as SFDVKD. CDR3 sequence: CATSDSLAGVGEQYF. CDR3 DNA sequence: TGTGCCACCAGTGATTCCCTAGCGGGTGTGGGTGAGCAGTACTTC.

The chain uses TRBV9 and TRBJ2-5, with D uncertain. Looked up from germline, CDR1 is SGDLS and CDR2 is YYNGEE. The ends were cut back, 0 bases at V and 4 bases at J, with 10 bases in the middle. The CDR3 consists of 14 residues. CDR3 bases: TGTGCCAGCAGCGTAGCTCCGTTGGGAGAGACCCAGTACTTC. Protein: CASSVAPLGETQYF.